This TCR beta chain was found in a study of blood T cells in healthy people across ages. Study-wide context: About one barcoded beta molecule was captured per two T cells (by template switching).

There are many counts of this clonotype. Its antigen is unknown. The CDR3 extends over 12 amino acids. Germline-derived CDR1 and CDR2 are SGDLS and YYNGEE. With 4 bases removed from V and 6 bases from J, the gap between germline ends came to 10 bases. Using a J-beta primer mix together with a sample-barcoded 5' primer, a second PCR was run for about 7 to 12 cycles. The authors tagged each cDNA molecule using a template-switch adaptor with 12 random nucleotides. A single record per CDR3 protein comes from TCRdb applying MiXCR to the 5' RACE reads. Among 1.5 million to 1.9 million distinct CDR3 sequences listed, about 45% were seen once. Notes on the study in general: Older age went with lower TCR beta diversity per million T cells, in a roughly linear way.

Material: blood. The chain carries TRBV9 and TRBJ1-2; a weak D match, TRBD1 (5 bases). The TCR originated in a woman between 18 and 29 years old in good health. The CDR3 protein is CASSNSGDGYTF. CDR3 nucleotides: TGTGCCAGCAGCAATTCGGGGGATGGCTACACCTTC.